These 12 T cell receptor beta chains came from one sample sequenced in a study of T cells in Graves' hyperthyroidism and ophthalmopathy. Researchers took RNA transcripts and amplified the TCR beta CDR3 regions from them. HTBI primers were used for first-round RT-PCR of the TCR CDR3. TCRdb recomputed calls from the multiplex PCR reads with MiXCR, one row per CDR3 protein. In the table there are 350,000 or so distinct CDR3 sequences, roughly 18% of which are singletons. The sequenced sample was blood. These receptor sequences come from a woman between 35 and 50 years old with Graves' ophthalmopathy.

This clonotype has at least ten counts. This sequence joins TRBV2 and TRBJ2-7, with D possibly TRBD1 on 6 matching bases. CDR3 size: 14 residues. Germline CDR1 reads SNHLY; CDR2 reads FYNNEI. V was cut by 8 bases and J by 5 bases, with 19 bases left in between. Here the CDR3 DNA reads TGTGCCAGCGCGAGAACCGGACAGAACCACGAGCAGTACTTC. This translates into CASARTGQNHEQYF.

This clonotype was recorded at least ten times. The V call is TRBV28, the J call TRBJ1-5; D gene uncertain. Germline V lookup: CDR1 MDHEN, CDR2 SYDVKM. V lost 11 bases, J lost 0 bases, and 17 bases lay in between. This CDR3 spans 15 amino acids. The CDR3 region has the DNA TGTGCCGTCGATTCGGGCGAATATAGCAATCAGCCCCAGCATTTT. This codes for CAVDSGEYSNQPQHF.

This clonotype has just a few counts. The chain employs TRBV4-1 and TRBJ1-2; D is possibly TRBD1 (5 bases). The CDR3 spans 15 residues. Trimming removed 2 bases at V and 7 bases at J, with 17 bases between. Germline lookup yields CDR1 MGHRA and CDR2 YSYEKL. CDR3 sequence: CASSQPTRGALGYTF. In DNA form, the CDR3 reads TGCGCCAGCAGCCAACCTACTAGGGGAGCTCTTGGCTACACCTTC.

The chain uses TRBV27 and TRBJ1-5, with 8 bases lining up with TRBD1. This CDR3 has 21 amino acids. CDR1 MNHEY and CDR2 SMNVEV come from the germline V gene (reference sequence). With V trimmed by 3 bases and J by 0 bases, 19 bases remained unmatched. The CDR3 spells CASSFDLGSQGALDSNQPQHF. DNA of the CDR3: TGTGCCAGCAGTTTCGATTTGGGTAGTCAGGGGGCCCTCGATAGCAATCAGCCCCAGCATTTT.

This clonotype appeared many times. The V and J genes are TRBV4-1 and TRBJ2-7; D unresolved. Looked up from germline, CDR1 is MGHRA and CDR2 is YSYEKL. This CDR3 comprises 15 residues. V gave up 5 bases and J gave up 3 bases, with 17 bases separating them. This CDR3 reads CASSSSLMTLYEQYF. The CDR3 region has the DNA TGCGCCAGCAGCTCCTCACTTATGACCCTCTACGAGCAGTACTTC.

The gene calls are TRBV10-3 and TRBJ2-4, with a tentative D call TRBD2 (5 bases). Germline CDR1 ENHRY, CDR2 SYGVKD. The CDR3 has 16 amino acids. V was clipped by 0 bases and J by 1 base, with 10 bases between them. CDR3 DNA sequence: TGTGCCATCAGTGAGTCGAGGGTGGCTGCCAAAAACATTCAGTACTTC. Translated, it gives CAISESRVAAKNIQYF.

There are many counts of this clonotype. The V gene is TRBV29-1, the J gene TRBJ2-7, with 8 bases that match TRBD2. Germline assignment: CDR1 SQVTM and CDR2 ANQGSEA. This CDR3 is 14 amino acids long. The J segment lost 1 base and the V segment lost 3 bases, leaving 5 bases of the junction unmatched. The CDR3 coding sequence is TGCAGCGTTGAGGCTAGCGGGCCATCCTACGAGCAGTACTTC. It translates to CSVEASGPSYEQYF.

This clonotype showed up many times. The CDR3 region is CSVGFRAGGSYEQYF. In DNA, the CDR3 is TGCAGCGTGGGATTTAGGGCAGGGGGCTCCTACGAGCAGTACTTC. This chain joins TRBV29-1 and TRBJ2-7; 7 positions match TRBD1. The V segment lost 6 bases and the J segment 0 bases; nucleotides outside the gene matches: 11. Per the germline V gene, CDR1 is SQVTM and CDR2 is ANQGSEA. The CDR3 has 15 residues.

This clonotype was observed at least ten times. The gene calls are TRBV30 and TRBJ2-7, with D unclear. CDR3 length equals 13 residues. Germline-derived CDR1 and CDR2 are GTSNPN and SVGIG (reference sequence). Trimming took 1 base from V and 3 from J, leaving 10 bases between them. The CDR3, as DNA: TGTGCCTGGAGTGGGGCCATAAACTACGAGCAGTACTTC. Translated: CAWSGAINYEQYF.

This clonotype was counted many times. The chain couples TRBV27 to TRBJ1-1; possible D gene TRBD1, 5 bases. CDR1 and CDR2 (germline): MNHEY, SMNVEV (reference sequence). Trimming shortened V by 3 bases and J by 4 bases, and 12 bases separated the two germline ends. This CDR3 comprises 14 residues. This chain's CDR3 is CASSFDSWGTEAFF. CDR3 sequence (DNA): TGTGCCAGCAGTTTCGACAGTTGGGGCACTGAAGCTTTCTTT.

At least ten counts were recorded for this clonotype. J is TRBJ2-7 and V is TRBV20-1; D is unclear. Trimming pared 6 bases from V and 4 bases from J, leaving 10 bases between. The CDR3 consists of 11 residues. The germline gives CDR1 DFQATT, CDR2 SNEGSKA (reference sequence). The CDR3 loop reads CSAPTAYEQYF. The CDR3 nucleotides read TGCAGTGCCCCGACGGCGTACGAGCAGTACTTC.

Worth noting for this clonotype: A much larger clone lies one base from this, so it may be a read error. This chain joins TRBV19 and TRBJ2-5, with D unclear. Germline V gene sequence: CDR1 LNHDA, CDR2 SQIVND (reference sequence). V dropped 7 bases and J dropped 8 bases, with 23 bases sitting between them. The CDR3 has 15 amino acids. The CDR3 DNA is TGTGCCAGTACCTCCCGGCCGGACGGAAGGAGTACCCAGTACTTC. Amino acid sequence: CASTSRPDGRSTQYF.